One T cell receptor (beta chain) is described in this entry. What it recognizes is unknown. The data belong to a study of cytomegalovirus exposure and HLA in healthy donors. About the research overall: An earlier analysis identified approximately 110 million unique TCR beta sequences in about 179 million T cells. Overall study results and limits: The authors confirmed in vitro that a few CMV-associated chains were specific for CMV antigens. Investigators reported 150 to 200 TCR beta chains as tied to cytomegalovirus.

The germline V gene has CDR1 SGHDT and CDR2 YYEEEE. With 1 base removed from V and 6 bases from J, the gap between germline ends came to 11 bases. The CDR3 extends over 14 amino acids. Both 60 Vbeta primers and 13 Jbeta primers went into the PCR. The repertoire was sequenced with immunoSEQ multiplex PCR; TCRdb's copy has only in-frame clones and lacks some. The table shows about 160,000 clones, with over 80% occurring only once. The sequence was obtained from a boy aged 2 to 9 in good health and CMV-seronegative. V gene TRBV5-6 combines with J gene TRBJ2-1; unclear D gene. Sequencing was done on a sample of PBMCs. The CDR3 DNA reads TGTGCCAGCAGCTTGAGTGCTAGGTCCAATGAGCAGTTCTTC. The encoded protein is CASSLSARSNEQFF.